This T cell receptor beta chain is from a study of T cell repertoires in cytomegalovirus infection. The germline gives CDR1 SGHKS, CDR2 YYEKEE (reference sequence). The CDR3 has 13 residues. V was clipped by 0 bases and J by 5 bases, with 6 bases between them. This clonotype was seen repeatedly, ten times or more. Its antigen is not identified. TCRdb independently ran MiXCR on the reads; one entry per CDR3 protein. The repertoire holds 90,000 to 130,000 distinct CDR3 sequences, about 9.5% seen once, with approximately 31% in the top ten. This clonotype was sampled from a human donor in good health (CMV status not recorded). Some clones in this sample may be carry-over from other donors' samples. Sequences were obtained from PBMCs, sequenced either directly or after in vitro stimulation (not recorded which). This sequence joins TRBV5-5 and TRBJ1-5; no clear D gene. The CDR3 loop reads CASSLALDQPQHF. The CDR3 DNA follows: TGTGCCAGCAGCTTGGCCCTGGATCAGCCCCAGCATTTT.